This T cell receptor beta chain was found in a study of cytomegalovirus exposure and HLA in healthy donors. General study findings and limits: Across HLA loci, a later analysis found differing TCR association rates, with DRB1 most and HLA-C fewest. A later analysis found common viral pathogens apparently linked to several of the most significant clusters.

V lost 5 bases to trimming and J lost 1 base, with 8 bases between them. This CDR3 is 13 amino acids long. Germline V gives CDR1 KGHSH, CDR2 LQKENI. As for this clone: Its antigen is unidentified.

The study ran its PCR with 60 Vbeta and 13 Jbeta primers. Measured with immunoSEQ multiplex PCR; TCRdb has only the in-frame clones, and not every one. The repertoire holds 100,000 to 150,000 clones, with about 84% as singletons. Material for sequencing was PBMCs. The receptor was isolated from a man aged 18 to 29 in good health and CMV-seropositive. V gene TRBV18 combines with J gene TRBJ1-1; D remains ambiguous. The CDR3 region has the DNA TGTGCCAGCTCAGATTCAGAGAACACTGAAGCTTTCTTT. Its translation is CASSDSENTEAFF.